These 24 T cell receptor beta chains originate from one sample sequenced in a study of OX40 agonist ivuxolimab in advanced cancers. Sequenced by immunoSEQ multiplex PCR; TCRdb stores in-frame clones only, minus some. Here the sample spans 70,000 to 85,000 clones, 94% being singletons. Sequenced material: CD4+ or CD8+ T cells sorted from blood, taken in a trial of the OX40 agonist ivuxolimab. These receptors were obtained from an adult with an advanced solid tumor such as melanoma, head and neck, liver or kidney cancer.

The gene calls are TRBV4-1 and TRBJ2-7; D call uncertain. This CDR3 is built from 11 residues. The V gene's germline CDR1 is MGHRA and CDR2 YSYEKL. V was shortened by 5 bases and J by 5 bases, with 7 bases between the two germline ends. The chain's CDR3 is CASSALHEQYF. The CDR3 bases are TGCGCCAGCAGCGCCCTACACGAGCAGTACTTC.

This rearrangement joins TRBV27 to TRBJ2-7; D is unresolved. Germline CDR1 and CDR2: MNHEY and SMNVEV (reference sequence). The CDR3 sequence is 13 residues long. V was cut by 6 bases and J by 5 bases, with 14 bases left in between. The CDR3 spells CASSQALGNEQYF. DNA of the CDR3: TGTGCCAGCAGCCAAGCCCTAGGGAACGAGCAGTACTTC.

This chain joins TRBV30 and TRBJ2-3; 14 bases fit TRBD2. The CDR3 totals 15 residues. Per the germline V gene, CDR1 is GTSNPN and CDR2 is SVGIG (reference sequence). Trimming removed 5 bases from V and 5 bases from J; junction bases left unmatched: 6. CDR3: CAWARTSGRLDTQYF. As DNA, the CDR3 is TGTGCCTGGGCAAGGACTAGCGGGAGGTTAGATACGCAGTATTTT. Full variable domain (remainder filled in from reference TRBV30 and TRBJ2-3): SQTIHQWPATLVQPVGSPLSLECTVEGTSNPNLYWYRQAAGRGLQLLFYSVGIGQISSEVPQNLSASRPQDRQFILSSKKLLLSDSGFYLCAWARTSGRLDTQYFGPGTRLTVL.

J is TRBJ2-1 and V is TRBV9, with TRBD2 identical over 8 bases. After removal of 2 bases from V and 6 bases from J, the junction contained 10 bases not matched to a gene. CDR1 is SGDLS, CDR2 YYNGEE, per germline. This CDR3 region has 16 residues. The CDR3 is CASSVFSGISSNEQFF. In nucleotides, the CDR3 is TGTGCCAGCAGCGTGTTTAGCGGGATAAGTAGCAATGAGCAGTTCTTC.

V gene TRBV5-1 combines with J gene TRBJ1-1; D gene unclear. The V gene lost 5 bases and the J gene lost 3 bases, with 8 bases spanning the gap. This CDR3 has 12 residues. Per germline, CDR1 SGHRS and CDR2 YFSETQ. The CDR3 DNA follows: TGCGCCAGCAGAGGCGGTTACACTGAAGCTTTCTTT. Encoded protein: CASRGGYTEAFF.

This clone was observed once. V is TRBV9 and J is TRBJ2-1; TRBD2 matches at 9 bases. The CDR3 contains 17 residues. V gave up 0 bases and J gave up 8 bases; unmatched junction bases: 12. The germline gives CDR1 SGDLS, CDR2 YYNGEE. CDR3 sequence reads: CASSVALASGIAYEQFF. CDR3 nucleotide sequence: TGTGCCAGCAGCGTAGCTTTGGCTAGCGGGATCGCGTATGAGCAGTTCTTC.

The V gene is TRBV7-8, the J gene TRBJ2-5; tentatively, D is TRBD1 (5 bases). Near its end, the DNA agrees better with TRBJ2-7, so the J call may be wrong. Germline V gives CDR1 SGHVS, CDR2 FQNEAQ. CDR3 length equals 14 residues. CDR3 region: CASSLDGRDYEQYF. CDR3 DNA sequence: TGTGCCAGCAGCTTAGACGGCAGGGACTACGAGCAGTACTTC.

This chain uses TRBV9 with TRBJ2-1; D gene ambiguous. CDR1 is SGDLS, CDR2 YYNGEE, per germline. CDR3 size: 14 residues. The V and J ends lost 0 bases and 12 bases respectively, with 16 bases between them. The CDR3 reads CASSVGGRSGPQFF. In nucleotides, the CDR3 is TGTGCCAGCAGCGTAGGCGGTAGGTCCGGTCCGCAGTTCTTC.

The rearrangement joins TRBV2 to TRBJ2-5; D remains ambiguous. Germline V gives CDR1 SNHLY, CDR2 FYNNEI. This CDR3 spans 13 amino acids. Deletions cut 5 bases from V and 1 base from J, with 8 bases between. The CDR3 nucleotides read TGTGCCAGCAGTACCAAGCTCCAAGAGACCCAGTACTTC. Protein: CASSTKLQETQYF.

The chain joins TRBV5-6 to TRBJ2-1; 16 nucleotides align to TRBD2. There are 18 residues in the CDR3. Germline V gene sequence: CDR1 SGHDT, CDR2 YYEEEE. Trimming removed 5 bases from V and 6 bases from J; junction bases left unmatched: 11. The CDR3: CASRRPGLAGGRLNEQFF. DNA of the CDR3: TGTGCCAGCAGGCGGCCGGGACTAGCGGGAGGGCGTCTCAATGAGCAGTTCTTC.

The chain is built from TRBV4-2 and TRBJ1-2; tentative D call: TRBD1 (6 bases). Germline CDR1 and CDR2: LGHNA and YNFKEQ. The CDR3 is 16 residues long. Trimming removed 2 bases from V and 4 bases from J, with 17 bases in between. The CDR3 here is CASSQRIGGPPYGYTF. The CDR3 DNA follows: TGTGCCAGCAGCCAAAGAATCGGGGGCCCCCCCTATGGCTACACCTTC.

The V and J genes are TRBV5-5 and TRBJ2-3; TRBD2 aligns across 7 bases. J was trimmed by 4 bases and V by 6 bases; bases with no gene match: 11. CDR3 length equals 15 residues. Germline-derived CDR1 and CDR2 are SGHKS and YYEKEE (reference sequence). The CDR3 here is CASTHEGAGADTQYF. For the CDR3, the DNA is TGTGCCAGCACCCACGAAGGGGCGGGGGCAGATACGCAGTATTTT.

Only one count was recorded for this clone. The chain joins TRBV5-6 to TRBJ2-2; TRBD1 agrees at 8 bases. V dropped 2 bases and J dropped 4; count of bases not matched to a gene: 4. From germline, CDR1 is SGHDT and CDR2 YYEEEE. There are 15 residues in the CDR3. The CDR3 sequence is CASSLGTGLTGELFF. The CDR3 nucleotides are TGTGCCAGCAGCTTAGGGACAGGCCTCACCGGGGAGCTGTTTTTT.

The chain is built from TRBV2 and TRBJ1-2, with D uncertain. The germline V gene encodes CDR1 SNHLY and CDR2 FYNNEI. V lost 7 bases and J 4 bases, leaving 10 bases between the germline ends. This CDR3 spans 12 amino acids. The CDR3 loop is CASNTEIYGYTF. CDR3 sequence (DNA): TGTGCCAGCAATACAGAGATCTATGGCTACACCTTC.

About this clone: Given the absence of the conserved phenylalanine or tryptophan at the CDR3 end, a read error is likely. The gene calls are TRBV9 and TRBJ1-3, with D perhaps TRBD1 (5 bases). V shed 0 bases and J shed 4 bases, with 11 bases lying between them. The germline V gene has CDR1 SGDLS and CDR2 YYNGEE. The CDR3 covers 15 residues. The CDR3 here is CASSVDGGWGNTIYS. CDR3 coding DNA: TGTGCCAGCAGCGTAGACGGGGGATGGGGAAACACCATATATTCT.

This sequence joins TRBV7-9 and TRBJ2-3, with D possibly TRBD2 on 7 matching bases. Trimming removed 5 bases at V and 2 bases at J, with 17 bases between. Germline V gene sequence: CDR1 SEHNR, CDR2 FQNEAQ (reference sequence). There are 16 residues in the CDR3. The CDR3 loop is CASSRLAEGVTDTQYF. Here the CDR3 DNA reads TGTGCCAGCAGCCGCCTAGCGGAGGGGGTCACAGATACGCAGTATTTT.

This chain uses TRBV5-8 with TRBJ1-1, with D unclear. V gave up 0 bases and J gave up 1 base, with 4 bases separating them. CDR3 length: 13 residues. Germline CDR1 and CDR2: SGHTS and YDEGEE. The CDR3 DNA is TGTGCCAGCAGCTTGGGTAGGAACACTGAAGCTTTCTTT. It encodes CASSLGRNTEAFF.

V is TRBV5-6 and J is TRBJ2-1, with TRBD1 as a possible D gene (5 bases). The V gene lost 6 bases and the J gene lost 0 bases, with 10 bases spanning the gap. Germline-derived CDR1 and CDR2 are SGHDT and YYEEEE. The CDR3 spans 14 residues. For the CDR3, the DNA is TGTGCCAGCAACCTCGACAGCTCCTACAATGAGCAGTTCTTC. Translated: CASNLDSSYNEQFF.

V usage is TRBV4-1 and J usage is TRBJ2-2; D gene uncertain. Trimming removed 0 bases at V and 0 bases at J, with 2 bases between. This CDR3 region has 14 residues. CDR1 and CDR2 (germline): MGHRA, YSYEKL. For the CDR3, the DNA is TGCGCCAGCAGCCAAGAACCGAACACCGGGGAGCTGTTTTTT. It is translated as CASSQEPNTGELFF.

The chain couples TRBV21-1 to TRBJ2-7; TRBD1 is the table's D call, not checked against the DNA. TRBV21-1 is marked as a pseudogene. The CDR3 runs to 15 residues. Here the CDR3 reads CASSPRQGNGYEQYF. CDR3 nucleotide sequence: TGTGCCAGCAGCCCCCGACAGGGGAACGGCTACGAGCAGTACTTC.

V usage is TRBV28 and J usage is TRBJ2-3; D may match TRBD1 or TRBD2 (5 bases each). CDR3 length: 18 amino acids. Germline CDR1 reads MDHEN; CDR2 reads SYDVKM. V was shortened by 5 bases and J by 2 bases, with 23 bases between the two germline ends. DNA of the CDR3: TGTGCCAGCAGTCCCACCCTGGGTCGGGGCTGGGCCACAGATACGCAGTATTTT. It encodes CASSPTLGRGWATDTQYF.

The chain carries TRBV27 and TRBJ1-2; 8 bases are a match to TRBD1. The CDR3 is 15 amino acids. The germline gives CDR1 MNHEY, CDR2 SMNVEV (reference sequence). V was clipped by 5 bases and J by 5 bases; unmatched bases: 10. DNA of the CDR3: TGTGCCAGCAGTCCTGGACAGGGATTATGGTATGGCTACACCTTC. Translating it yields CASSPGQGLWYGYTF.

This clone was seen just once. This chain's CDR3 is CSVLWTAYNEQFF. The CDR3 coding sequence is TGCAGCGTTTTGTGGACAGCCTACAATGAGCAGTTCTTC. V usage is TRBV29-1 and J usage is TRBJ2-1; weak D call: TRBD1 (6 bases). Per germline, CDR1 SQVTM and CDR2 ANQGSEA. CDR3 length equals 13 residues. V was trimmed by 5 bases and J by 2 bases, leaving 10 bases between them.

The chain has TRBV28 and TRBJ2-3, with TRBD1 as a possible D gene (6 bases). V was trimmed by 5 bases and J by 7 bases, leaving 16 bases between them. The CDR3 runs 14 residues. CDR1 MDHEN and CDR2 SYDVKM come from the germline V gene. Here the CDR3 reads CASSPDRPGNTQYF. Here the CDR3 DNA reads TGTGCCAGCAGTCCAGACAGGCCGGGAAATACGCAGTATTTT.